This TCR beta chain was captured in a study of neurological immune-mediated disorders. It was by 5'RACE with 10-nucleotide random UMIs that the cDNA was made. MiXCR, applied by TCRdb to the 5' RACE reads, yields one record per CDR3 protein. Of about 80,000 distinct CDR3 sequences in the sample, approximately 5.8% are singletons; the top ten hold over 6.5%. Time point meaning: longitudinal time-point 2. This clonotype was counted between two and nine times. The CDR3 is 13 amino acids. In germline, CDR1 is SNHLY, CDR2 FYNNEI. V dropped 4 bases and J dropped 1 base, with 7 bases sitting between them. Sequencing input: PBMCs. The clonotype was recovered from a woman aged 55-70 years with multiple sclerosis. The chain carries TRBV2 and TRBJ2-5, with D unclear. The CDR3 DNA reads TGTGCCAGCAGTGCGGGTTCCCAAGAGACCCAGTACTTC. It translates to CASSAGSQETQYF.